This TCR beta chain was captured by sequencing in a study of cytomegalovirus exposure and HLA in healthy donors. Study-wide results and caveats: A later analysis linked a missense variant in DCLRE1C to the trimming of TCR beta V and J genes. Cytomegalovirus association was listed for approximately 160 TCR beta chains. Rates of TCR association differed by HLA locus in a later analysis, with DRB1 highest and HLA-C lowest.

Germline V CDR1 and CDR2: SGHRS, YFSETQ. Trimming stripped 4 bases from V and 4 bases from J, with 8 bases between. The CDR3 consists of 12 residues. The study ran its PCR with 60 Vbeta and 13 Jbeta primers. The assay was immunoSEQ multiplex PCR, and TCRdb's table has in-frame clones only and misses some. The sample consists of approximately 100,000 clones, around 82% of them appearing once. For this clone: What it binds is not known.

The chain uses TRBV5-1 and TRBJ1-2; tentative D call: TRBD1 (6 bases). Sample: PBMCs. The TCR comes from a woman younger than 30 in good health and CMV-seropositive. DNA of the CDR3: TGCGCCAGCAGCAGGGACACCTATGGCTACACCTTC. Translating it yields CASSRDTYGYTF.